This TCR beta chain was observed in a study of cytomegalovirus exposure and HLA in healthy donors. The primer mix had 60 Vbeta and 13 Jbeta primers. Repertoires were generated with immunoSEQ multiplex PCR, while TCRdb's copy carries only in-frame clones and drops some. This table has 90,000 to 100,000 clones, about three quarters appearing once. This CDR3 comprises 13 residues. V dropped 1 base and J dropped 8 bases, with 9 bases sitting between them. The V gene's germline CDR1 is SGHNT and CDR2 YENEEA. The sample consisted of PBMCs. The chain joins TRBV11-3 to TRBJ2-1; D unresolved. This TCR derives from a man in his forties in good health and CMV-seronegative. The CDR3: CASSLGAPYEQFF. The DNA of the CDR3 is TGTGCCAGCAGCTTAGGGGCCCCCTATGAGCAGTTCTTC.